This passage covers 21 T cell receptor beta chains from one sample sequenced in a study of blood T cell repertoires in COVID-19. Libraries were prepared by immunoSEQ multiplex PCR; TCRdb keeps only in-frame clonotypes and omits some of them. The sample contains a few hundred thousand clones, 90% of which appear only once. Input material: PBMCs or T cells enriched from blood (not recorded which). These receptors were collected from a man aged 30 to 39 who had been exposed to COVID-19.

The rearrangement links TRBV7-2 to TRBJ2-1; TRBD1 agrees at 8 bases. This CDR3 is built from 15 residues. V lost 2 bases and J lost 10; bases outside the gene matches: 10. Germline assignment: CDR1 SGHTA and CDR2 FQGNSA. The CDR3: CASSLWNRGIGEQFF. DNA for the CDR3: TGTGCCAGCAGCTTATGGAACAGGGGGATAGGAGAGCAGTTCTTC.

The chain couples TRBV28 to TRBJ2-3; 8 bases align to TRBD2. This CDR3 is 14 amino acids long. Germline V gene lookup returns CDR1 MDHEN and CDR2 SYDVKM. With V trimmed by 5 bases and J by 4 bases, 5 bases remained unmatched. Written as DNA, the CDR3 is TGTGCCAGCAGTGCGGGGGGCGGGGCAGATACGCAGTATTTT. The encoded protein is CASSAGGGADTQYF.

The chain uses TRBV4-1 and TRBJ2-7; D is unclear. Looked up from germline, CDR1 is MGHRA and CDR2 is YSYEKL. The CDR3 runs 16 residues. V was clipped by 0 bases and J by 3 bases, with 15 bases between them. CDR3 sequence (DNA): TGCGCCAGCAGCCAAGATCTTATTGGGCCCGACTACGAGCAGTACTTC. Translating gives CASSQDLIGPDYEQYF.

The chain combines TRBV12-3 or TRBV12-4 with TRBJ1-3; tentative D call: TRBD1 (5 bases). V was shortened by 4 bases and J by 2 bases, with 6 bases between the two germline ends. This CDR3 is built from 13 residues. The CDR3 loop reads CASSSGTGNTIYF. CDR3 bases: TGTGCCAGCAGTTCAGGGACTGGAAACACCATATATTTT.

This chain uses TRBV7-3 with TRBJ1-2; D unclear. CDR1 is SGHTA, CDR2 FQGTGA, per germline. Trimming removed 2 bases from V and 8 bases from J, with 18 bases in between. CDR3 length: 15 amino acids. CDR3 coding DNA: TGTGCCAGCAGCTTAGAAGTAGGGAGACCCGGAGGCTACACCTTC. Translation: CASSLEVGRPGGYTF.

This CDR3 is CASSQDRTGGNYGYTF. The CDR3 DNA follows: TGCGCCAGCAGCCAAGACCGGACAGGGGGGAACTATGGCTACACCTTC. The chain uses TRBV4-1 and TRBJ1-2, with 10 bases fitting TRBD1. After removal of 0 bases from V and 2 bases from J, the junction contained 3 bases not matched to a gene. The CDR3 is made up of 16 amino acids. From germline, CDR1 is MGHRA and CDR2 YSYEKL.

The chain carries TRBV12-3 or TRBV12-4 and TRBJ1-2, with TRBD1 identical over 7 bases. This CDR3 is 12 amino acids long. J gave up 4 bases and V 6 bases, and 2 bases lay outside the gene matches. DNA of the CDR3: TGTGCCAGCAGCGGACAGGTCTATGGCTACACCTTC. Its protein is CASSGQVYGYTF.

In DNA, the CDR3 is TGTGCCAGCAGCGGACAGGGAAACACTGAAGCTTTCTTT. Translating gives CASSGQGNTEAFF. The chain has TRBV7-9 and TRBJ1-1; the match to TRBD1 covers 8 bases. Germline CDR1 and CDR2: SEHNR and FQNEAQ (reference sequence). The CDR3 consists of 13 residues. J gave up 2 bases and V 5 bases, and 1 base lay outside the gene matches.

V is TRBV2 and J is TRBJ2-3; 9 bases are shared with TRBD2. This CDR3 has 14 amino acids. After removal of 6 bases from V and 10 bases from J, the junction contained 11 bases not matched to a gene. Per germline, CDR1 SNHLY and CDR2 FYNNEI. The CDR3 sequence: CASRNLAGSVAQYF. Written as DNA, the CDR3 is TGTGCCAGCAGGAATCTAGCGGGGAGTGTTGCGCAGTATTTT.

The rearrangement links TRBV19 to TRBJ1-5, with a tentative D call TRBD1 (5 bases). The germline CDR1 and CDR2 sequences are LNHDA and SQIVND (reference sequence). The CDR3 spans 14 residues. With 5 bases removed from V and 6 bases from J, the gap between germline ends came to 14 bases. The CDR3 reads CASSPTQGFQPQHF. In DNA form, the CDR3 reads TGTGCCAGTAGTCCGACTCAGGGATTTCAGCCCCAGCATTTT.

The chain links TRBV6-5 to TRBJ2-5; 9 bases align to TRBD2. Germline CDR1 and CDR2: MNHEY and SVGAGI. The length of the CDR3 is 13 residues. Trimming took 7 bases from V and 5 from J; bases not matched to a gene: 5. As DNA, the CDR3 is TGTGCCAGCAAGCGGGGGGCGGCCGAGACCCAGTACTTC. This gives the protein CASKRGAAETQYF.

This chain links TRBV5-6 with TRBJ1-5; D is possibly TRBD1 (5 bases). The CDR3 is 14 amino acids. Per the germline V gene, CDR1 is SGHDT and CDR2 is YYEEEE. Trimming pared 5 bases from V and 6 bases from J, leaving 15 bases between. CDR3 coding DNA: TGTGCCAGCAGTTATCAGGGTTGGGGTCAGCCCCAGCATTTT. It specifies CASSYQGWGQPQHF.

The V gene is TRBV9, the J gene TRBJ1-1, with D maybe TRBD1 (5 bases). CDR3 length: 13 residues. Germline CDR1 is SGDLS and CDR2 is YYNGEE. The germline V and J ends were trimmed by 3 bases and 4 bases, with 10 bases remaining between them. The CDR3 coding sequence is TGTGCCAGCAGCGGGCGGACAAGCACTGAAGCTTTCTTT. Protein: CASSGRTSTEAFF.

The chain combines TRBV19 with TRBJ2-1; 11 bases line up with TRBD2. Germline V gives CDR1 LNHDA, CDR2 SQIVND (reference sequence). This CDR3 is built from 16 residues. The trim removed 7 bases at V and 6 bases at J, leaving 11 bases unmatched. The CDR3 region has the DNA TGTGCCAGTACCGACGGGACTAGCGGACTACCCAATGAGCAGTTCTTC. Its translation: CASTDGTSGLPNEQFF. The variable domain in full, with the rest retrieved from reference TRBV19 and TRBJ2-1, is DGGITQSPKYLFRKEGQNVTLSCEQNLNHDAMYWYRQDPGQGLRLIYYSQIVNDFQKGDIAEGYSVSREKKESFPLTVTSAQKNPTAFYLCASTDGTSGLPNEQFFGPGTRLTVL.

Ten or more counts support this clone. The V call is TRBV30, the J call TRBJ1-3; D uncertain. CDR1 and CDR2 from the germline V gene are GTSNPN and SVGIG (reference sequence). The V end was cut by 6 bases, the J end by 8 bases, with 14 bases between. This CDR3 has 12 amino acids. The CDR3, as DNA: TGTGCCTGTTCTTTTGGGGAGTACACCATATATTTT. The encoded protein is CACSFGEYTIYF. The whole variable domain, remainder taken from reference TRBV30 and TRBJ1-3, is SQTIHQWPATLVQPVGSPLSLECTVEGTSNPNLYWYRQAAGRGLQLLFYSVGIGQISSEVPQNLSASRPQDRQFILSSKKLLLSDSGFYLCACSFGEYTIYFGEGSWLTVV.

CDR3 protein: CASSGGSGAFGETQYF. DNA of the CDR3: TGTGCCAGCAGCGGGGGTAGCGGGGCCTTCGGGGAGACCCAGTACTTC. V and J are TRBV2 and TRBJ2-5; 8 nucleotides agree with TRBD2. This CDR3 contains 16 residues. CDR1 is SNHLY, CDR2 FYNNEI, per germline. V lost 6 bases to trimming and J lost 5 bases; unmatched junction nucleotides: 14.

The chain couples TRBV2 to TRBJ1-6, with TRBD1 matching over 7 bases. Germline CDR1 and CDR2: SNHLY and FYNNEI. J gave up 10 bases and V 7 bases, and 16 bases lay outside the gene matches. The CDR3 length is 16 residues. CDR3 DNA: TGTGCCAGCACCCAAAAGGGGCAGGGGGGAGGATCACCCCTCCACTTT. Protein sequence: CASTQKGQGGGSPLHF. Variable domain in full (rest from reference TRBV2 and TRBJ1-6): EPEVTQTPSHQVTQMGQEVILRCVPISNHLYFYWYRQILGQKVEFLVSFYNNEISEKSEIFDDQFSVERPDGSNFTLKIRSTKLEDSAMYFCASTQKGQGGGSPLHFGNGTRLTVT.

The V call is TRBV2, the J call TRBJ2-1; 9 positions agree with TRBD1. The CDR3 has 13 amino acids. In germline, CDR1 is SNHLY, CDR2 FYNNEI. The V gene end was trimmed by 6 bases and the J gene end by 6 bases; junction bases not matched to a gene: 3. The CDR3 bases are TGTGCCAGCAGCTGGGACAGGGCCAATGAGCAGTTCTTC. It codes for CASSWDRANEQFF.

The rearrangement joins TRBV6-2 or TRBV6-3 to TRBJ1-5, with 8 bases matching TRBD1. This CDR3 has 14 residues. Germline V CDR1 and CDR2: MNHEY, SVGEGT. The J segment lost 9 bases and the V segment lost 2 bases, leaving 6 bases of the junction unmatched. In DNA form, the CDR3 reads TGTGCCAGCAGTTACCCAGGGGGCGGAGGGCCCCAGCATTTT. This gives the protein CASSYPGGGGPQHF.

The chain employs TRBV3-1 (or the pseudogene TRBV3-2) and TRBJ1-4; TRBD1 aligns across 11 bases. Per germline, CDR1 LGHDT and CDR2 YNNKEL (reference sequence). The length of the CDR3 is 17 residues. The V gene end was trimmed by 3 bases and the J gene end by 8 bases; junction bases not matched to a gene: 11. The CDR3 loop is CASSQMGAGTGGEKLFF. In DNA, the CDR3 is TGTGCCAGCAGCCAGATGGGCGCGGGGACAGGGGGGGAAAAACTGTTTTTT.

The CDR3 sequence: CASSYAGVRGYTF. The DNA for the CDR3 is TGTGCCAGCAGCTACGCTGGCGTCAGGGGCTACACCTTC. The chain employs TRBV7-2 and TRBJ1-2; D unclear. CDR3 length: 13 residues. V lost 4 bases, J lost 8 bases, and 14 bases lay in between. Germline V gene data show CDR1 as SGHTA and CDR2 as FQGNSA.